Below are 30 T cell receptor beta chains sequenced from a single sample in a study of blood T cell repertoires in COVID-19. Produced via immunoSEQ multiplex PCR; TCRdb's table is partial and in-frame only. Of approximately 200,000 clones listed, 85% to 95% were seen once; the top ten hold about 0.76%. Sequences were obtained from peripheral blood. These receptors were obtained from a man aged 25-45 years with COVID-19, enrolled during active disease.

The chain is built from TRBV3-1 (or the pseudogene TRBV3-2) and TRBJ2-1; 9 bases fit TRBD2. The V segment lost 4 bases and the J segment 9 bases; nucleotides outside the gene matches: 1. From germline, CDR1 is LGHDT and CDR2 YNNKEL (reference sequence). The CDR3 is 12 amino acids. The chain's CDR3 is CASSPSGIEQFF. The CDR3, as DNA: TGTGCCAGCAGCCCTAGCGGGATTGAGCAGTTCTTC.

This clone appeared once. The chain couples TRBV3-1 (or the pseudogene TRBV3-2) to TRBJ1-2; TRBD1 might be the D (5 bases). CDR1 is LGHDT, CDR2 YNNKEL, per germline (reference sequence). V gave up 2 bases and J gave up 4 bases, with 11 bases separating them. This CDR3 has 14 amino acids. CDR3 coding DNA: TGTGCCAGCAGCCAACCAGGGCGCACCTATGGCTACACCTTC. Its translation is CASSQPGRTYGYTF.

The chain employs TRBV11-2 and TRBJ2-5, with D hard to call. Germline loops: CDR1 SGHAT, CDR2 FQNNGV. This CDR3 has 14 residues. Trimming left V 4 bases short and J 3 bases short, with 12 bases between. CDR3 sequence reads: CASSSLPEKETQYF. The CDR3 DNA reads TGTGCCAGCAGCTCCCTTCCAGAAAAAGAGACCCAGTACTTC.

The chain joins TRBV5-6 to TRBJ2-7, with D tentatively TRBD1 (6 bases). Germline V CDR1 and CDR2: SGHDT, YYEEEE. The CDR3 runs to 12 residues. Deletions cut 5 bases from V and 3 bases from J, with 9 bases between. The CDR3: CASSLTGYEQYF. In DNA, the CDR3 is TGTGCCAGCAGTTTGACAGGCTACGAGCAGTACTTC.

The chain couples TRBV4-1 to TRBJ2-7; a possible D gene is TRBD2 (5 bases). CDR1 and CDR2 from the germline V gene are MGHRA and YSYEKL. V lost 0 bases to trimming and J lost 6 bases, with 18 bases between them. CDR3 size: 16 residues. The CDR3 DNA sequence: TGCGCCAGCAGCCAAGAAGGAGGACGAACTAGTGGCGAGCAGTACTTC. Its translation is CASSQEGGRTSGEQYF.

Concerning this clone: Other DNA sequences in the sample encode the same CDR3. J is TRBJ2-2 and V is TRBV5-1, with TRBD2 matching 14 bases. CDR1 is SGHRS, CDR2 YFSETQ, per germline. Trimming at V came to 4 bases and at J to 0 bases, leaving 5 bases not matched to a gene. The CDR3 has 18 amino acids. CDR3 in DNA: TGCGCCAGCAGCCCTGGGACTAGCGGGGGCGCGAACACCGGGGAGCTGTTTTTT. Its protein product is CASSPGTSGGANTGELFF.

The chain uses TRBV10-1 and TRBJ1-1; D not resolved. The germline V and J ends were trimmed by 3 bases and 2 bases, with 13 bases remaining between them. CDR1 and CDR2 from the germline V gene are WNHNN and SYGVQD (reference sequence). The CDR3 runs to 15 residues. DNA of the CDR3: TGCGCCAGCAGTGACGGCGGCGGGGTAAACACTGAAGCTTTCTTT. It is translated as CASSDGGGVNTEAFF.

V is TRBV27 and J is TRBJ2-1; D uncertain. CDR1 is MNHEY, CDR2 SMNVEV, per germline (reference sequence). V lost 2 bases to trimming and J lost 4 bases, with 6 bases between them. The CDR3 totals 13 residues. As DNA, the CDR3 is TGTGCCAGCAGTTTAAGCCCATACAATGAGCAGTTCTTC. This sequence encodes CASSLSPYNEQFF.

This clone has only one observation. The chain couples TRBV5-1 to TRBJ1-1; TRBD1 matches 7 bases. With V trimmed by 4 bases and J by 1 base, 4 bases remained unmatched. Germline CDR1 reads SGHRS; CDR2 reads YFSETQ. The CDR3 contains 14 residues. CDR3 sequence (DNA): TGCGCCAGCAGCGTAGGACAGGAGAACACTGAAGCTTTCTTT. Translating gives CASSVGQENTEAFF.

The chain combines TRBV15 with TRBJ1-1, with 8 bases matching TRBD1. V was pared by 1 base and J by 1 base, with 11 bases of the junction left unmatched. Germline-derived CDR1 and CDR2 are LNHNV and YYDKDF (reference sequence). The CDR3 totals 18 residues. The CDR3: CATSRAPGGQGRNTEAFF. The CDR3, as DNA: TGTGCCACCAGCAGAGCCCCCGGCGGACAGGGAAGGAACACTGAAGCTTTCTTT.

The chain joins TRBV11-2 to TRBJ2-2, with D uncertain. The CDR3 loop spans 13 amino acids. In germline, CDR1 is SGHAT, CDR2 FQNNGV. The V end was cut by 2 bases, the J end by 5 bases, with 6 bases between. The CDR3 loop reads CASSLLQTGELFF. As DNA, the CDR3 is TGTGCCAGCAGCTTATTACAAACCGGGGAGCTGTTTTTT.

The V call is TRBV19, the J call TRBJ1-5, with 12 bases lining up with TRBD1. This CDR3 spans 16 amino acids. The germline gives CDR1 LNHDA, CDR2 SQIVND (reference sequence). Germline trimming cut 5 bases from V and 7 bases from J; bases unmatched to any gene: 9. The CDR3 reads CASSATGQGARQPQHF. The CDR3 DNA reads TGTGCCAGTAGTGCCACGGGACAGGGGGCGAGGCAGCCCCAGCATTTT.

V and J are TRBV7-3 and TRBJ2-1; the match to TRBD1 covers 8 bases. The CDR3 length is 15 residues. Germline values: CDR1 SGHTA, CDR2 FQGTGA. Trimming cost V 5 bases and J 7 bases; bases outside gene matches: 10. CDR3 protein: CASSRGAQGVNEQFF. CDR3 nucleotides: TGTGCCAGCAGCCGTGGGGCACAGGGGGTAAATGAGCAGTTCTTC.

This chain joins TRBV6-5 and TRBJ1-6; 7 positions match TRBD1. Trimming at V came to 6 bases and at J to 7 bases, leaving 6 bases not matched to a gene. Germline CDR1 MNHEY, CDR2 SVGAGI. This CDR3 contains 14 residues. CDR3 sequence reads: CASSAGTENSPLHF. The CDR3 bases are TGTGCCAGCAGCGCAGGGACAGAGAATTCACCCCTCCACTTT.

V usage is TRBV11-3 and J usage is TRBJ2-3; D call uncertain. The V end lost 3 bases, the J end lost 3 bases, and 7 bases lay between the germline ends. Looked up from germline, CDR1 is SGHNT and CDR2 is YENEEA. The CDR3 is 13 residues long. Written as DNA, the CDR3 is TGTGCCAGCAGCTTCGAGCGTACAGATACGCAGTATTTT. Translating gives CASSFERTDTQYF.

CDR3 nucleotides: TGCGCCAGCAGCCAAGAGAGGCGAAGTAATTCACCCCTCCACTTT. Translating it yields CASSQERRSNSPLHF. The V call is TRBV4-1, the J call TRBJ1-6; D unclear. Germline CDR1 is MGHRA and CDR2 is YSYEKL. The CDR3 sequence is 15 residues long. Between the trimmed V and J ends, which lost 0 bases and 6 bases, there was a span of 9 bases.

This clone was detected only once. CDR3 sequence: CASSLTSGPSGNTIYF. CDR3 DNA: TGCGCCAGCAGTCTGACCTCAGGGCCCTCTGGAAACACCATATATTTT. This chain uses TRBV5-1 with TRBJ1-3, with D possibly being TRBD1 (5 bases). V was cut by 5 bases and J by 0 bases, with 15 bases left in between. Germline values: CDR1 SGHRS, CDR2 YFSETQ. This CDR3 is 16 amino acids long. Complete variable domain (other parts from reference TRBV5-1 and TRBJ1-3): KAGVTQTPRYLIKTRGQQVTLSCSPISGHRSVSWYQQTPGQGLQFLFEYFSETQRNKGNFPGRFSGRQFSNSRSEMNVSTLELGDSALYLCASSLTSGPSGNTIYFGEGSWLTVV.

The chain joins TRBV6-5 to TRBJ1-2, with a weak D call TRBD1 (5 bases). The CDR3 runs to 13 residues. Germline lookup yields CDR1 MNHEY and CDR2 SVGAGI. V was pared by 8 bases and J by 3 bases, with 13 bases between. This chain's CDR3 is CASYPGQDYGYTF. The CDR3 bases are TGTGCCAGCTACCCAGGGCAGGACTATGGCTACACCTTC.

The rearrangement links TRBV6-2 or TRBV6-3 to TRBJ1-5, with 11 nucleotides matching TRBD1. The CDR3 contains 15 residues. The ends lost 6 bases at V and 7 bases at J; junction bases unmatched: 8. The germline V gene has CDR1 MNHEY and CDR2 SVGEGT. As DNA, the CDR3 is TGTGCCAGCAGCCGGACAGGGGGCGGGGTCCAGCCCCAGCATTTT. This encodes CASSRTGGGVQPQHF.

The chain joins TRBV29-1 to TRBJ1-3; no definite D call. Trimming shortened V by 6 bases and J by 0 bases, and 12 bases separated the two germline ends. This CDR3 has 14 amino acids. Germline V lookup: CDR1 SQVTM, CDR2 ANQGSEA. CDR3 sequence (DNA): TGCAGCGTCTCCCCCGCAGACTCTGGAAACACCATATATTTT. Its translation: CSVSPADSGNTIYF.

CDR3 loop: CATSTGRWETQYF. The CDR3 nucleotides read TGTGCCACCAGCACTGGGAGGTGGGAGACCCAGTACTTC. This rearrangement joins TRBV15 to TRBJ2-5; tentatively, D is TRBD2 (6 bases). The length of the CDR3 is 13 residues. Trimming cost V 4 bases and J 5 bases, with 11 bases left between them. Germline lookup yields CDR1 LNHNV and CDR2 YYDKDF (reference sequence).

This rearrangement joins TRBV5-1 to TRBJ1-4; 7 bases map to TRBD1. The CDR3 length is 14 residues. V shed 5 bases and J 3 bases; nucleotides not matched to a gene: 4. CDR1 and CDR2 (germline): SGHRS, YFSETQ. The CDR3 spells CASSYQGANEKLFF. The CDR3 bases are TGCGCCAGCAGTTATCAGGGGGCTAATGAAAAACTGTTTTTT.

This clone came up once. The rearrangement uses TRBV7-6 and TRBJ1-2; the match to TRBD1 covers 10 bases. Germline V CDR1 and CDR2: SGHVS, FNYEAQ. The J segment lost 8 bases and the V segment lost 5 bases, leaving 5 bases of the junction unmatched. The CDR3 covers 13 residues. CDR3 coding DNA: TGTGCCAGCAGCCCGGACAGGGGGAGCGGCTACACCTTC. As protein: CASSPDRGSGYTF.

This clone was seen once. This chain joins TRBV9 and TRBJ1-3; 7 nucleotides agree with TRBD1. The J segment lost 0 bases and the V segment lost 4 bases, leaving 16 bases of the junction unmatched. This CDR3 has 19 residues. CDR1 is SGDLS, CDR2 YYNGEE, per germline. CDR3 bases: TGTGCCAGCAGCTTCGATTCTAAGACAGGGACAATCTCTGGAAACACCATATATTTT. Translating gives CASSFDSKTGTISGNTIYF.

The CDR3 here is CASSRTGGSQPQHF. The CDR3 bases are TGCGCCAGCAGCCGTACAGGGGGGAGTCAGCCCCAGCATTTT. The chain couples TRBV5-1 to TRBJ1-5; 8 bases map to TRBD1. J was trimmed by 6 bases and V by 4 bases; bases with no gene match: 6. The CDR3 runs to 14 residues. Germline-derived CDR1 and CDR2 are SGHRS and YFSETQ.

This clone appeared once. The chain is built from TRBV7-2 and TRBJ1-2; 8 bases are shared with TRBD1. The CDR3 totals 13 residues. Looked up from germline, CDR1 is SGHTA and CDR2 is FQGNSA. V trimming: 6 bases; J trimming: 7 bases; junction bases outside the gene matches: 7. CDR3 in DNA: TGTGCCAGCAGTTACCAGGGGGCTGGTGGCTACACCTTC. Translated, it gives CASSYQGAGGYTF. The entire variable domain, with the rest obtained from reference TRBV7-2 and TRBJ1-2, is as follows: GAGVSQSPSNKVTEKGKDVELRCDPISGHTALYWYRQSLGQGLEFLIYFQGNSAPDKSGLPSDRFSAERTGGSVSTLTIQRTQQEDSAVYLCASSYQGAGGYTFGSGTRLTVV.

This CDR3 reads CASSLLGGGAGNEQFF. The CDR3 nucleotides read TGTGCCAGCAGTTTGTTAGGCGGGGGGGCTGGGAATGAGCAGTTCTTC. This chain uses TRBV27 with TRBJ2-1; 9 bases align to TRBD2. The CDR3 totals 16 residues. From germline, CDR1 is MNHEY and CDR2 SMNVEV (reference sequence). The J segment lost 7 bases and the V segment lost 3 bases, leaving 10 bases of the junction unmatched.

This chain uses TRBV30 with TRBJ1-5; 7 positions agree with TRBD1. Looked up from germline, CDR1 is GTSNPN and CDR2 is SVGIG (reference sequence). The CDR3 runs to 13 residues. The ends lost 5 bases at V and 5 bases at J; junction bases unmatched: 6. CDR3 in amino acids: CAWGRQGDQPQHF. The CDR3 bases are TGTGCCTGGGGGCGACAGGGTGATCAGCCCCAGCATTTT.

The chain employs TRBV9 and TRBJ2-3; no clear D. The CDR3 loop spans 12 amino acids. V gave up 0 bases and J gave up 6 bases, with 5 bases separating them. Germline V lookup: CDR1 SGDLS, CDR2 YYNGEE. The CDR3 loop is CASSVVRDTQYF. In nucleotides, the CDR3 is TGTGCCAGCAGCGTAGTGAGGGATACGCAGTATTTT.

In nucleotides, the CDR3 is TGTGCCACCAGTGACGCCGGACGGGATTATGGCTACACCTTC. Its translation is CATSDAGRDYGYTF. The chain recombines TRBV24-1 with TRBJ1-2; D gene uncertain. V gave up 4 bases and J gave up 5 bases, with 13 bases separating them. Germline assignment: CDR1 KGHDR and CDR2 SFDVKD. The CDR3 has 14 residues.